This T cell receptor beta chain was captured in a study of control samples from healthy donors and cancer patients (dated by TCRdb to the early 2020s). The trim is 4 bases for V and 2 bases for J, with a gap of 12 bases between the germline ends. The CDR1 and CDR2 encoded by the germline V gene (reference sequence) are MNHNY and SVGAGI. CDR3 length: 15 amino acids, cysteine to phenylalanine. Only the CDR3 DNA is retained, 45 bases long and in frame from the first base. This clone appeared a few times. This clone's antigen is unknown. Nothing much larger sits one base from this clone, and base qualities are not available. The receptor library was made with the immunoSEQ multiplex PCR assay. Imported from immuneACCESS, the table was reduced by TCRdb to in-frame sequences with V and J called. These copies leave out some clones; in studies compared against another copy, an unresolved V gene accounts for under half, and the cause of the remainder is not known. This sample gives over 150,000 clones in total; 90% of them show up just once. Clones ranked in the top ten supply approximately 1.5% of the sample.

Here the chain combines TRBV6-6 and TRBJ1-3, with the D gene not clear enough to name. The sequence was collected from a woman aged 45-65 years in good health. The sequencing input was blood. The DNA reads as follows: TGTGCCAGCAGTTTAGGCTCCGGGGCTGGAAACACCATATATTTT. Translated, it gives CASSLGSGAGNTIYF.